Each of the 8 T cell receptor beta chains below was sequenced from the same sample in a study of blood T cell repertoires in COVID-19. Clones were sequenced by immunoSEQ multiplex PCR, and TCRdb holds only the in-frame ones, with some missing. The data hold about 70,000 clones, with 90% observed a single time. Specimen: peripheral blood. The origin of the receptors is a human donor in a cohort sampled during active COVID-19.

This clone was detected only once. V gene TRBV28 combines with J gene TRBJ2-4, with TRBD2 matching over 13 bases. V shed 3 bases, J shed 0 bases, and the junction held 2 bases outside the gene matches. The V gene's germline CDR1 is MDHEN and CDR2 SYDVKM. This CDR3 comprises 17 residues. The CDR3 sequence: CASSLGLAGIAKNIQYF. DNA of the CDR3: TGTGCCAGCAGTTTGGGACTAGCGGGGATAGCCAAAAACATTCAGTACTTC.

The genes are TRBV6-2 or TRBV6-3 and TRBJ2-3, with a tentative D call TRBD1 (7 bases). Trimming took 5 bases from V and 2 from J, leaving 11 bases between them. The CDR3 runs to 14 residues. Germline loops: CDR1 MNHEY, CDR2 SVGEGT. DNA of the CDR3: TGTGCCAGCAGTCGCAGGGGGGCCACAGATACGCAGTATTTT. It codes for CASSRRGATDTQYF.

The rearrangement uses TRBV28 and TRBJ1-1, with TRBD1 identical over 8 bases. With 7 bases clipped from V and 4 bases from J, the junction kept 8 bases outside the gene matches. The CDR3 consists of 14 residues. Germline V lookup: CDR1 MDHEN, CDR2 SYDVKM. The CDR3, as DNA: TGTGCCAGCACACGCCCAGGGGGCGGCACTGAAGCTTTCTTT. Protein sequence: CASTRPGGGTEAFF. Variable domain in full (rest from reference TRBV28 and TRBJ1-1): DVKVTQSSRYLVKRTGEKVFLECVQDMDHENMFWYRQDPGLGLRLIYFSYDVKMKEKGDIPEGYSVSREKKERFSLILESASTNQTSMYLCASTRPGGGTEAFFGQGTRLTVV.

The rearrangement joins TRBV28 to TRBJ2-7; possible D gene TRBD1, 6 bases. The length of the CDR3 is 11 residues. V lost 5 bases, J lost 4 bases, and 6 bases lay in between. The V gene's germline CDR1 is MDHEN and CDR2 SYDVKM. The chain's CDR3 is CASSDRYEQYF. DNA for the CDR3: TGTGCCAGCAGTGACAGGTACGAGCAGTACTTC.

The V and J genes are TRBV29-1 and TRBJ1-1; a weak D match, TRBD1 (5 bases). With 6 bases removed from V and 0 bases from J, the gap between germline ends came to 11 bases. The germline gives CDR1 SQVTM, CDR2 ANQGSEA. This CDR3 is 13 amino acids long. The CDR3 nucleotides read TGCAGCGTCCGCACAGGTATGAACACTGAAGCTTTCTTT. It is translated as CSVRTGMNTEAFF.

The rearrangement uses TRBV28 and TRBJ2-1, with 7 positions matching TRBD1. Trimming cost V 6 bases and J 7 bases; bases outside gene matches: 12. The CDR3 runs 15 residues. Germline assignment: CDR1 MDHEN and CDR2 SYDVKM. The chain's CDR3 is CASSLQGFVRNEQFF. The CDR3 DNA reads TGTGCCAGCAGCCTACAGGGGTTTGTAAGGAATGAGCAGTTCTTC.

This chain joins TRBV9 and TRBJ2-7, with D possibly TRBD2 on 6 matching bases. Trimming removed 4 bases from V and 2 bases from J, with 19 bases in between. This CDR3 is built from 16 residues. Germline lookup yields CDR1 SGDLS and CDR2 YYNGEE. CDR3 sequence: CASSPVGSGDTYEQYF. Written as DNA, the CDR3 is TGTGCCAGCAGCCCGGTTGGTAGCGGAGATACCTACGAGCAGTACTTC.

The genes are TRBV7-2 and TRBJ2-7, with a possible D match to TRBD2 (5 bases). The CDR3 covers 15 residues. Germline assignment: CDR1 SGHTA and CDR2 FQGNSA. Deletions cut 0 bases from V and 6 bases from J, with 15 bases between. The DNA for the CDR3 is TGTGCCAGCAGCTTAGCACGGGATCTCTTCTCCGAGCAGTACTTC. It encodes CASSLARDLFSEQYF.